This T cell receptor beta chain was captured in a study of regulatory T cells in long-lasting Graves disease. Arm-PCR of CDR3 regions with iRepertoire HTBI primers generated TCR beta libraries. One entry per CDR3 protein, called by TCRdb with MiXCR from the multiplex PCR reads. In the table there are about 370,000 distinct CDR3 sequences, about a sixth of which are singletons. Time point noted: newly diagnosed GD, antithyroid drugs for less than 3 months. With RNA extracted from PBMCs as input, the TCR library was made. This clonotype has at least ten counts. The CDR3 consists of 13 residues. CDR1 is KGHDR, CDR2 SFDVKD, per germline. The V end was cut by 7 bases, the J end by 2 bases, with 11 bases between.

The specimen comprised peripheral blood mononuclear cells (PBMCs), sampled at new diagnosis, from a patient treated with antithyroid drugs. This clonotype was sampled from a female donor with Graves disease. The V gene is TRBV24-1, the J gene TRBJ2-7, with a possible D match to TRBD2 (6 bases). The CDR3 DNA reads as TGTGCCACCAGCCTCTCGGGAGCCTACGAGCAGTACTTC. Translating gives CATSLSGAYEQYF.